The 5 T cell receptor beta chains in this list originate from one sample, sequenced in a study of technical replicates of blood from a few donors. Sequencing was performed with immunoSEQ multiplex PCR; in TCRdb, only in-frame clones are kept and a portion is missing. The sample records fewer than 65,000 clones, around nine tenths being singletons. The sequencing sample was made of PBMCs. All receptors derive from a human donor in good health. Some clones in this sample may be carry-over from other donors' samples.

The rearrangement uses TRBV27 and TRBJ2-5, with TRBD1 matching over 11 bases. J lost 7 bases, V lost 4 bases, and 5 bases had no gene match. CDR1 is MNHEY and CDR2 is SMNVEV in the germline V gene (reference sequence). The CDR3 runs to 14 residues. CDR3 nucleotides: TGTGCCAGCAGTTCGTCGGGACAGGGGGTGACCCAGTACTTC. Encoded protein: CASSSSGQGVTQYF.

The chain recombines TRBV27 with TRBJ1-2; possible D gene TRBD1, 5 bases. V dropped 5 bases and J dropped 11 bases, with 18 bases sitting between them. This CDR3 has 13 residues. The germline V gene has CDR1 MNHEY and CDR2 SMNVEV (reference sequence). The CDR3 here is CASSMNGGTGYTF. The CDR3 nucleotides are TGTGCCAGCAGTATGAATGGAGGGACTGGGTACACCTTC.

The chain has TRBV29-1 and TRBJ2-5, with 14 bases fitting TRBD2. The CDR3 loop spans 14 amino acids. The V gene end was trimmed by 5 bases and the J gene end by 5 bases; junction bases not matched to a gene: 4. CDR1 and CDR2 (germline): SQVTM, ANQGSEA. DNA of the CDR3: TGCAGCGTTCTCCGACTAGCGGGAGGGGAGACCCAGTACTTC. Translated: CSVLRLAGGETQYF.

The genes are TRBV11-1 and TRBJ1-1; 9 nucleotides match TRBD1. CDR1 SGHAT and CDR2 FQDESV come from the germline V gene (reference sequence). Trimming cost V 2 bases and J 4 bases; bases outside gene matches: 5. This CDR3 is 15 amino acids long. CDR3 region: CASSLTGGPSTEAFF. The CDR3 DNA follows: TGTGCCAGCAGCTTAACAGGGGGCCCCAGCACTGAAGCTTTCTTT.

The chain has TRBV4-2 and TRBJ2-5; a weak D match, TRBD1 (6 bases). The V gene's germline CDR1 is LGHNA and CDR2 YNFKEQ. The V gene lost 2 bases and the J gene lost 1 base, with 8 bases spanning the gap. The CDR3 is 14 residues long. This chain's CDR3 is CASSQKTGQETQYF. CDR3 in DNA: TGTGCCAGCAGCCAAAAGACAGGCCAAGAGACCCAGTACTTC.